Listed below are T cell receptor beta chains from one sample, sequenced in a study of cytomegalovirus exposure and HLA in healthy donors. TCRdb's table, derived via immunoSEQ multiplex PCR, lists solely in-frame clones and lacks some. The sample has over 100,000 clones, around 73% seen once; the top ten hold around 7.7%. Sample: PBMCs. The receptors stem from a man aged 35-49 years in good health and CMV-seronegative. CDR3s include the opening cysteine and the closing phenylalanine or tryptophan. Fields, in order: D gene, clone size, J gene, V gene, CDR3 protein, CDR3 DNA. A D gene is named only where the DNA matches it firmly. Only some rows state a clone size, as once, few, many or a class for expanded clones.

TRBD1	NA	TRBJ2-7	TRBV6-5	CASSYGTGGSYEQYF	TGTGCCAGCAGTTACGGGACAGGGGGGTCCTACGAGCAGTACTTC
TRBD1	NA	TRBJ2-7	TRBV15	CATSRDRDRGDYEQYF	TGTGCCACCAGCAGGGACCGGGACAGGGGGGACTACGAGCAGTACTTC
TRBD2	NA	TRBJ2-1	TRBV29-1	CSVEDAGGPELFLYNEQFF	TGCAGCGTTGAGGATGCGGGGGGGCCTGAATTATTCCTCTACAATGAGCAGTTCTTC
NA	NA	TRBJ1-2	TRBV7-9	CSSSLQGRDYGYTF	TGTTCCAGCAGCCTCCAGGGGAGGGACTATGGCTACACCTTC
TRBD2	NA	TRBJ2-4	TRBV5-1	CASSLVRASGGAEAKNIQYF	TGCGCCAGCAGCTTGGTTAGGGCTAGCGGGGGGGCGGAGGCCAAAAACATTCAGTACTTC
NA	NA	TRBJ2-1	TRBV29-1	CSVTGTLTYNEQFF	TGCAGCGTTACCGGGACACTAACCTACAATGAGCAGTTCTTC
TRBD1	NA	TRBJ1-3	TRBV10-3	CAISGAREGQTSGNTIYF	TGTGCCATCAGTGGGGCCAGAGAGGGACAGACCTCTGGAAACACCATATATTTT
TRBD1	NA	TRBJ2-7	TRBV18	CASSPPTTGAYEQYF	TGTGCCAGCTCACCACCGACGACAGGGGCCTACGAGCAGTACTTC
TRBD1	once	TRBJ2-5	TRBV18	CASSPISDRGGQETQYF	TGTGCCAGCTCACCAATATCCGACAGGGGAGGACAAGAGACCCAGTACTTC
NA	once	TRBJ1-6	TRBV2	CASSDFTTNSPLHF	TGTGCCAGCAGTGACTTTACAACCAATTCACCCCTCCACTTT